The 30 T cell receptor beta chains in this list originate from one sample, sequenced in a study of cytomegalovirus exposure and HLA in healthy donors. Amplification used 60 Vbeta primers and 13 Jbeta primers. Generated by immunoSEQ multiplex PCR, the TCRdb table keeps only in-frame clones and is missing some. The sample has around 99,000 clones, around 69% seen once. Sequencing was carried out using PBMCs. The source is a man aged 18 to 30 in good health and CMV-seronegative.

The rearrangement links TRBV29-1 to TRBJ2-3; weak D call: TRBD1 (5 bases). In germline, CDR1 is SQVTM, CDR2 ANQGSEA. The CDR3 has 12 amino acids. Trimming took off 6 bases at V and 9 bases at J, with 16 bases between the two ends. This CDR3 is CSVERGGRTQYF. The CDR3 region has the DNA TGCAGCGTGGAAAGGGGCGGCCGGACGCAGTATTTT.

This chain links TRBV19 with TRBJ2-4; 10 bases match TRBD1. CDR1 and CDR2 from the germline V gene are LNHDA and SQIVND (reference sequence). CDR3 length: 15 amino acids. The V gene end was trimmed by 8 bases and the J gene end by 4 bases; junction bases not matched to a gene: 8. The CDR3 sequence is CASGGDRGEKNIQYF. In DNA form, the CDR3 reads TGTGCCAGTGGGGGGGACAGGGGAGAGAAAAACATTCAGTACTTC.

This sequence joins TRBV7-8 and TRBJ1-2; 7 bases line up with TRBD1. V lost 1 base to trimming and J lost 3 bases; unmatched junction nucleotides: 8. The CDR3 is 16 amino acids. Germline lookup yields CDR1 SGHVS and CDR2 FQNEAQ. The CDR3 sequence is CASSLGDRDSDYGYTF. In DNA form, the CDR3 reads TGTGCCAGCAGCTTAGGAGACAGGGACTCCGACTATGGCTACACCTTC.

This chain uses TRBV7-8 with TRBJ2-1; D is undetermined. CDR1 and CDR2 from the germline V gene are SGHVS and FQNEAQ. The ends were cut back, 0 bases at V and 0 bases at J, with 6 bases in the middle. This CDR3 is 15 amino acids long. The CDR3 DNA reads TGTGCCAGCAGCTTAGCACGCAGCTCCTACAATGAGCAGTTCTTC. It translates to CASSLARSSYNEQFF.

The chain carries TRBV6-6 and TRBJ1-2; D ambiguous. The V gene lost 6 bases and the J gene lost 7 bases, with 9 bases spanning the gap. The CDR3 has 11 residues. Germline V CDR1 and CDR2: MNHNY, SVGAGI (reference sequence). CDR3 loop: CASRREAGYTF. The CDR3, as DNA: TGTGCCAGCAGAAGAGAAGCTGGCTACACCTTC.

The V call is TRBV5-1, the J call TRBJ1-1; D is unresolved. The germline gives CDR1 SGHRS, CDR2 YFSETQ. The V gene lost 4 bases and the J gene lost 1 base, with 8 bases spanning the gap. The CDR3 consists of 13 residues. This CDR3 reads CASSATANTEAFF. In DNA form, the CDR3 reads TGCGCCAGCAGCGCTACAGCGAACACTGAAGCTTTCTTT. The whole variable domain, filled in from reference TRBV5-1 and TRBJ1-1, reads KAGVTQTPRYLIKTRGQQVTLSCSPISGHRSVSWYQQTPGQGLQFLFEYFSETQRNKGNFPGRFSGRQFSNSRSEMNVSTLELGDSALYLCASSATANTEAFFGQGTRLTVV.

This rearrangement joins TRBV21-1 to TRBJ2-7; TRBD1 was called by the table and not checked on the DNA. TRBV21-1 is assigned pseudogene status. The CDR3 spans 15 residues. CDR3 in amino acids: CASSNQDSNFYEQYF. In DNA form, the CDR3 reads TGTGCCAGCAGCAACCAGGACAGTAACTTCTACGAGCAGTACTTC.

The chain carries TRBV6-5 and TRBJ2-6, with D unresolved. The CDR3 has 14 amino acids. V was cut by 0 bases and J by 3 bases, with 3 bases left in between. Germline lookup yields CDR1 MNHEY and CDR2 SVGAGI. CDR3 DNA: TGTGCCAGCAGTTACTCCGGTGGGGCCAACGTCCTGACTTTC. It codes for CASSYSGGANVLTF.

CDR3 amino acids: CASSGGTASTDTQYF. CDR3 nucleotide sequence: TGTGCCAGCAGCGGCGGGACAGCTAGCACAGATACGCAGTATTTT. The chain employs TRBV9 and TRBJ2-3; tentative D call: TRBD1 (7 bases). V shed 3 bases and J shed 0 bases, with 11 bases lying between them. The CDR3 loop spans 15 amino acids. The germline V gene has CDR1 SGDLS and CDR2 YYNGEE.

This clone was detected once. This rearrangement joins TRBV5-1 to TRBJ2-1; 9 nucleotides agree with TRBD1. Trimming cost V 4 bases and J 7 bases; bases outside gene matches: 12. This CDR3 spans 16 amino acids. In germline, CDR1 is SGHRS, CDR2 YFSETQ. The chain's CDR3 is CASSRQGGLQGNEQFF. The CDR3 bases are TGCGCCAGCAGCCGACAGGGGGGGTTACAAGGAAATGAGCAGTTCTTC.

The gene calls are TRBV4-1 and TRBJ2-1; 12 bases are shared with TRBD2. The CDR3 is 16 amino acids. V was pared by 2 bases and J by 9 bases, with 8 bases of the junction left unmatched. From germline, CDR1 is MGHRA and CDR2 YSYEKL. The DNA for the CDR3 is TGCGCCAGCAGCCAACTTCTAGCGGGGGGGCGGGGTGAGCAGTTCTTC. Amino acids: CASSQLLAGGRGEQFF.

This clone has just one count. This chain links TRBV28 with TRBJ2-7, with TRBD1 matching 9 bases. The junction had 8 bases not matched to a gene; V was cut back by 6 bases and J by 5 bases. The CDR3 extends over 14 amino acids. Germline V gene data show CDR1 as MDHEN and CDR2 as SYDVKM. In nucleotides, the CDR3 is TGTGCCAGCAGCCCATGGGGACAGGGTAACGAGCAGTACTTC. This translates into CASSPWGQGNEQYF.

CDR3 sequence reads: CASSLSYGYNEQFF. The CDR3 DNA reads TGTGCCAGCAGTTTATCGTACGGCTACAATGAGCAGTTCTTC. The rearrangement uses TRBV27 and TRBJ2-1; no reliable D call. The CDR3 is 14 residues long. CDR1 is MNHEY and CDR2 is SMNVEV in the germline V gene (reference sequence). V lost 0 bases and J lost 3, with 6 bases in between.

The rearrangement joins TRBV6-1 to TRBJ2-3, with 8 nucleotides matching TRBD2. The CDR3 has 16 residues. Germline assignment: CDR1 MNHNS and CDR2 SASEGT. V dropped 4 bases and J dropped 2; count of bases not matched to a gene: 8. The DNA of the CDR3 is TGTGCCAGCAGTGCACTCAGCGGGGGCCTCACAGATACGCAGTATTTT. It codes for CASSALSGGLTDTQYF.

The rearrangement links TRBV28 to TRBJ2-7; 8 bases line up with TRBD1. Trimming removed 3 bases from V and 1 base from J; junction bases left unmatched: 2. The CDR3 is made up of 14 amino acids. Germline loops: CDR1 MDHEN, CDR2 SYDVKM. The CDR3 DNA sequence: TGTGCCAGCAGTTTCCAGGGGGCGTCCTACGAGCAGTACTTC. This codes for CASSFQGASYEQYF.

The chain links TRBV5-4 to TRBJ2-7, with a weak D call TRBD1 (6 bases). With 4 bases removed from V and 6 bases from J, the gap between germline ends came to 17 bases. Germline assignment: CDR1 SGHNT and CDR2 YYREEE (reference sequence). This CDR3 is built from 14 residues. CDR3 nucleotides: TGTGCCAGCAGCCCTTCTGGACAGAGTCGCGAGCAGTACTTC. Amino acid sequence: CASSPSGQSREQYF.

The chain combines TRBV9 with TRBJ2-3; TRBD2 aligns across 8 bases. V shed 4 bases and J 6 bases; nucleotides not matched to a gene: 19. This CDR3 is 18 amino acids long. In germline, CDR1 is SGDLS, CDR2 YYNGEE. CDR3 amino acids: CASSPGFGRGGGGDTQYF. The CDR3 nucleotides read TGTGCCAGCAGCCCCGGGTTCGGACGGGGGGGCGGGGGGGATACGCAGTATTTT.

This chain uses TRBV7-2 with TRBJ2-2, with TRBD1 as a possible D gene (6 bases). The germline V gene has CDR1 SGHTA and CDR2 FQGNSA. The CDR3 totals 19 residues. Trimming removed 0 bases from V and 0 bases from J, with 17 bases in between. The CDR3 DNA sequence: TGTGCCAGCAGCTTAGCCGGGATGGGGGCTTTCGCGAACACCGGGGAGCTGTTTTTT. Amino acids: CASSLAGMGAFANTGELFF.

The chain carries TRBV14 and TRBJ1-1; possibly TRBD1 for D (5 bases). Trimming stripped 1 base from V and 5 bases from J, with 14 bases between. The CDR3 has 15 amino acids. Germline V CDR1 and CDR2: SGHDN, FVKESK. CDR3 sequence: CASSQAWGLGTEAFF. In DNA, the CDR3 is TGTGCCAGCAGCCAAGCATGGGGCTTGGGGACTGAAGCTTTCTTT.

The chain recombines TRBV11-2 with TRBJ1-1; TRBD1 agrees at 8 bases. The V segment lost 5 bases and the J segment 0 bases; nucleotides outside the gene matches: 5. The CDR3 covers 15 residues. The germline CDR1 and CDR2 sequences are SGHAT and FQNNGV. CDR3: CASSELQGVNTEAFF. The CDR3 DNA is TGTGCCAGCAGCGAATTACAGGGGGTGAACACTGAAGCTTTCTTT.

The chain employs TRBV9 and TRBJ2-3; TRBD2 aligns across 10 bases. V trimming: 2 bases; J trimming: 5 bases; junction bases outside the gene matches: 8. Germline V gene data show CDR1 as SGDLS and CDR2 as YYNGEE. The CDR3 is made up of 16 amino acids. The CDR3 bases are TGTGCCAGCAGCGTCCGAGCGGGGGGGCGTGGAGATACGCAGTATTTT. As protein: CASSVRAGGRGDTQYF.

This clone was observed a few times. This chain uses TRBV5-6 with TRBJ1-1; D remains ambiguous. Germline V gene sequence: CDR1 SGHDT, CDR2 YYEEEE. CDR3 length equals 13 residues. Deletions cut 4 bases from V and 9 bases from J, with 16 bases between. The CDR3 loop reads CASSPVGGGKAFF. The DNA for the CDR3 is TGTGCCAGCAGCCCGGTAGGAGGAGGTAAAGCTTTCTTT.

The chain joins TRBV7-9 to TRBJ2-7; D uncertain. The CDR3 contains 14 residues. V lost 5 bases, J lost 0 bases, and 11 bases lay in between. Germline values: CDR1 SEHNR, CDR2 FQNEAQ (reference sequence). The CDR3 reads CASSHKPGSYEQYF. The CDR3, as DNA: TGTGCCAGCAGCCACAAACCGGGCTCCTACGAGCAGTACTTC.

The table lists this clone with a count of one. The CDR3 spells CASGAAGRSTDTQYF. As DNA, the CDR3 is TGTGCCAGTGGTGCCGCGGGTAGGAGCACAGATACGCAGTATTTT. The rearrangement uses TRBV19 and TRBJ2-3; D is perhaps TRBD2 (5 bases). V lost 8 bases and J lost 0, with 15 bases in between. This CDR3 has 15 residues. Looked up from germline, CDR1 is LNHDA and CDR2 is SQIVND (reference sequence).

The chain couples TRBV5-1 to TRBJ2-1, with D maybe TRBD2 (5 bases). Germline V gene sequence: CDR1 SGHRS, CDR2 YFSETQ. The CDR3 covers 12 residues. V shed 2 bases and J shed 8 bases, with 8 bases lying between them. The CDR3 here is CASSFFGDEQFF. The CDR3 DNA follows: TGCGCCAGCAGCTTTTTCGGGGATGAGCAGTTCTTC.

The rearrangement joins TRBV6-1 to TRBJ2-2; possibly TRBD2 for D (5 bases). This CDR3 has 14 residues. Germline V CDR1 and CDR2: MNHNS, SASEGT. V dropped 3 bases and J dropped 3 bases, with 8 bases sitting between them. In nucleotides, the CDR3 is TGTGCCAGCAGTGAGGGTAGCGACACCGGGGAGCTGTTTTTT. Translated, it gives CASSEGSDTGELFF.

The rearrangement uses TRBV29-1 and TRBJ2-7, with D perhaps matching TRBD2 (6 bases). The CDR3 runs 12 residues. In germline, CDR1 is SQVTM, CDR2 ANQGSEA. V lost 7 bases and J lost 2, with 12 bases in between. In nucleotides, the CDR3 is TGCAGCGCGGCGGGGTCAACCTACGAGCAGTACTTC. It translates to CSAAGSTYEQYF.

This chain links TRBV4-3 with TRBJ2-2, with TRBD1 matching over 10 bases. Germline V CDR1 and CDR2: LGHNA, YSLEER. V lost 0 bases and J lost 3; bases outside the gene matches: 4. CDR3 length: 17 residues. CDR3 loop: CASSQDGQGEYTGELFF. The CDR3 nucleotides are TGCGCCAGCAGCCAAGACGGACAGGGGGAGTACACCGGGGAGCTGTTTTTT.

The chain joins TRBV5-1 to TRBJ2-3, with a possible D match to TRBD2 (5 bases). The V gene lost 3 bases and the J gene lost 0 bases, with 20 bases spanning the gap. This CDR3 contains 18 residues. Per germline, CDR1 SGHRS and CDR2 YFSETQ. The CDR3 region has the DNA TGCGCCAGCAGCTCCTTCCCCCCGCGGGCGCTTAGCACAGATACGCAGTATTTT. Its protein is CASSSFPPRALSTDTQYF.

The V call is TRBV2, the J call TRBJ2-2; no clear D gene. The CDR3 is 15 amino acids. The V end was cut by 6 bases, the J end by 0 bases, with 11 bases between. Germline V lookup: CDR1 SNHLY, CDR2 FYNNEI. CDR3 nucleotides: TGTGCCAGCAGAAAAGACGGAGCGAACACCGGGGAGCTGTTTTTT. This translates into CASRKDGANTGELFF.